This T cell receptor beta chain originates from a study of T cell changes during pregnancy in multiple sclerosis. Clones were sequenced by immunoSEQ multiplex PCR, and TCRdb holds only the in-frame ones, with some missing. The sample shows around 3,500 clones, around 86% of them seen only once. The V gene's germline CDR1 is SGHRS and CDR2 YFSETQ. This CDR3 contains 9 residues. V lost 4 bases to trimming and J lost 9 bases, with 3 bases between them. The sample in question was CD8+ T cells from peripheral blood mononuclear cells, obtained in the first trimester of pregnancy. This receptor was taken from a female donor in good health, enrolled as a control in a pregnancy study. The chain joins TRBV5-1 to TRBJ2-3; D unclear. The CDR3 nucleotides read TGCGCCAGCAGCGGCACGCAGTATTTT. This sequence encodes CASSGTQYF.